These 15 T cell receptor beta chains were sequenced from one sample in a study of T cells in Graves' hyperthyroidism and ophthalmopathy. What was amplified from RNA transcripts were TCR beta CDR3 regions. An initial round of RT-PCR targeting the TCR CDR3 relied on the HTBI primer set. TCRdb ran MiXCR on the multiplex PCR reads and lists one entry per CDR3 protein. The sample carries about 620,000 distinct CDR3 sequences, around 15% recorded once. Sequencing input: blood. Receptor source: a woman between 25 and 40 years old with Graves' hyperthyroidism.

This clonotype showed up just a few times. The genes are TRBV2 and TRBJ2-1; D is undetermined. The CDR3 has 16 residues. Trimming stripped 3 bases from V and 6 bases from J, with 18 bases between. Germline V CDR1 and CDR2: SNHLY, FYNNEI. The CDR3 protein is CASSESVVWSGNEQFF. The CDR3 DNA is TGTGCCAGCAGTGAGTCTGTAGTTTGGTCGGGCAATGAGCAGTTCTTC.

This clonotype showed up just a few times. V gene TRBV20-1 combines with J gene TRBJ2-7; D remains unclear. The V gene's germline CDR1 is DFQATT and CDR2 SNEGSKA (reference sequence). CDR3 size: 15 residues. With 3 bases removed from V and 0 bases from J, the gap between germline ends came to 15 bases. The CDR3 reads CSASDDFLSSYEQYF. The CDR3 region has the DNA TGCAGTGCTAGTGATGACTTCCTGAGCTCCTACGAGCAGTACTTC.

This clonotype was observed a handful of times. The genes are TRBV19 and TRBJ1-5; no definite D call. CDR1 is LNHDA, CDR2 SQIVND, per germline (reference sequence). V shed 6 bases and J shed 3 bases, with 12 bases lying between them. The CDR3 loop spans 14 amino acids. The CDR3 loop is CASRKDGYNQPQHF. The CDR3 nucleotides are TGTGCCAGTAGAAAGGACGGTTACAATCAGCCCCAGCATTTT.

This clonotype was observed a few times. CDR3 nucleotide sequence: TGTGCCAGCAGCTACGGTACAGGGTCAACTGAAGCTTTCTTT. This sequence encodes CASSYGTGSTEAFF. This chain connects TRBV5-4 to TRBJ1-1; a possible D gene is TRBD1 (6 bases). In germline, CDR1 is SGHNT, CDR2 YYREEE (reference sequence). There are 14 residues in the CDR3. The V and J ends lost 3 bases and 5 bases respectively, with 14 bases between them.

Concerning this clonotype itself: An end of the junction does not agree with germline; a read error may underlie this. The chain links TRBV7-2 to TRBJ2-1; D might be TRBD2 (5 bases). The CDR3 spans 12 residues. Germline CDR1 reads SGHTA; CDR2 reads FQGNSA. CDR3 sequence (DNA): TGTGCCGGCAGCTTAAGAGGGAATGAGCAGTTCTTC. This translates into CAGSLRGNEQFF. Based on the CDR3 plus reference TRBV7-2 and TRBJ2-1, the full variable domain is GAGVSQSPSNKVTEKGKDVELRCDPISGHTALYWYRQSLGQGLEFLIYFQGNSAPDKSGLPSDRFSAERTGGSVSTLTIQRTQQEDSAVYLCAGSLRGNEQFFGPGTRLTVL.

This clonotype has only a few counts. With a much larger clone just one base away, this may be a read error. This sequence joins TRBV2 and TRBJ2-1; D is perhaps TRBD2 (5 bases). This CDR3 has 13 residues. Germline-derived CDR1 and CDR2 are SNHLY and FYNNEI. The ends were cut back, 3 bases at V and 10 bases at J, with 13 bases in the middle. CDR3 loop: CASSELARVEQFF. CDR3 DNA: TGTGCCAGCAGTGAGCTAGCTCGGGTCGAGCAGTTCTTC.

This clonotype came up many times. V gene TRBV2 combines with J gene TRBJ1-6; D uncertain. With 1 base removed from V and 9 bases from J, the gap between germline ends came to 7 bases. Looked up from germline, CDR1 is SNHLY and CDR2 is FYNNEI. This CDR3 region has 13 residues. The CDR3 region is CASSEEGGSPLHF. Here the CDR3 DNA reads TGTGCCAGCAGTGAAGAGGGAGGTTCACCCCTCCACTTT.

The table lists this clonotype with a few counts. This chain connects TRBV5-1 to TRBJ2-1; D not certain. The CDR3 has 15 residues. Trimming shortened V by 0 bases and J by 0 bases, and 7 bases separated the two germline ends. CDR1 is SGHRS and CDR2 is YFSETQ in the germline V gene. The CDR3 DNA reads TGCGCCAGCAGCTTGGCTGGGAACTCCTACAATGAGCAGTTCTTC. Protein product: CASSLAGNSYNEQFF.

This clonotype has ten or more counts. A junction boundary mismatches the germline segment, possibly from a read error. The chain uses TRBV20-1 and TRBJ2-7; 8 nucleotides match TRBD1. The CDR3 has 14 residues. Germline V gene sequence: CDR1 DFQATT, CDR2 SNEGSKA (reference sequence). In DNA form, the CDR3 reads TGCAGCGCTAGGGGAGGACAGGGTTCCTACGAGCAGTACTTC. Translation: CSARGGQGSYEQYF.

The V call is TRBV5-1, the J call TRBJ2-1; 15 positions match TRBD2. V dropped 4 bases and J dropped 8; count of bases not matched to a gene: 4. The CDR3 runs to 15 residues. CDR1 is SGHRS, CDR2 YFSETQ, per germline. The CDR3 loop reads CASSTGLAGGYEQFF. CDR3 nucleotides: TGCGCCAGCAGCACGGGACTAGCGGGAGGCTATGAGCAGTTCTTC.

This clonotype appeared a few times. This sequence joins TRBV4-1 and TRBJ2-1; 7 bases match TRBD2. This CDR3 is 15 amino acids long. V lost 2 bases, J lost 7 bases, and 8 bases stayed unmatched. Germline-derived CDR1 and CDR2 are MGHRA and YSYEKL. CDR3 DNA: TGCGCCAGCAGCCAACCGGGACTATGGTCGAATGAGCAGTTCTTC. Protein: CASSQPGLWSNEQFF.

This clonotype was picked up a small number of times. This chain connects TRBV5-6 to TRBJ2-7; 12 bases are shared with TRBD2. V trimming: 1 base; J trimming: 0 bases; junction bases outside the gene matches: 8. Germline V gene lookup returns CDR1 SGHDT and CDR2 YYEEEE. The CDR3 is 18 amino acids. CDR3 coding DNA: TGTGCCAGCAGCTTGATCCTAGCGGGAGGGCCAAGCTCCTACGAGCAGTACTTC. This codes for CASSLILAGGPSSYEQYF.

This clonotype has a handful of counts. This chain joins TRBV5-1 and TRBJ2-1; 7 bases map to TRBD1. After removal of 5 bases from V and 5 bases from J, the junction contained 10 bases not matched to a gene. The CDR3 totals 15 residues. From germline, CDR1 is SGHRS and CDR2 YFSETQ. The CDR3 reads CASSSGTVINNEQFF. In nucleotides, the CDR3 is TGCGCCAGCAGTTCCGGGACAGTAATAAACAATGAGCAGTTCTTC.

There are many counts of this clonotype. This chain connects TRBV11-2 to TRBJ2-1, with TRBD2 matching over 10 bases. Germline V gene lookup returns CDR1 SGHAT and CDR2 FQNNGV. Trimming took 1 base from V and 9 from J; bases not matched to a gene: 9. The CDR3 is 16 residues long. The CDR3 loop reads CASSLVASGRAFEQFF. The DNA for the CDR3 is TGTGCCAGCAGCTTAGTCGCCAGCGGGAGGGCGTTTGAGCAGTTCTTC.

This clonotype has a handful of counts. The V and J genes are TRBV5-1 and TRBJ2-1; 10 bases map to TRBD2. Germline V lookup: CDR1 SGHRS, CDR2 YFSETQ. V was clipped by 1 base and J by 6 bases; unmatched bases: 7. The CDR3 consists of 16 residues. The CDR3 protein is CASSLTSGITPNEQFF. DNA of the CDR3: TGCGCCAGCAGCTTGACTAGCGGGATTACCCCCAATGAGCAGTTCTTC.